These T cell receptor beta chains were read from a single sample in a study of OX40 agonist ivuxolimab in advanced cancers. This table comes from immunoSEQ multiplex PCR, and its TCRdb copy is limited to in-frame clones, with some not included. The table has 65,000 to 90,000 clones, roughly 86% seen once. The sample here was CD4+ or CD8+ T cells sorted from blood, taken in a trial of the OX40 agonist ivuxolimab. All receptors derive from an adult with an advanced solid tumor such as melanoma, head and neck, liver or kidney cancer. Both conserved end residues are part of each CDR3. The D gene is left open where the match is weak. Some rows have no size entry. The others give once, few or many, or a class for an expanded clone.

>NA|TRBJ2-3|TRBV4-1|NA
TGCGCCAGCAGCCAAGATCGTTCCACTCAGGGCACAGATACGCAGTATTTT
CASSQDRSTQGTDTQYF
>NA|TRBJ2-3|TRBV5-6|NA
TGTGCCAGCAGCCCAACCGGGGCCAGGGATACGCAGTATTTT
CASSPTGARDTQYF
>NA|TRBJ1-5|TRBV4-2|once
TGTGCCAGCAGCCAGGCTTGGACGGCATCCGGGCAGCCCCAGCATTTT
CASSQAWTASGQPQHF
>NA|TRBJ2-1|TRBV5-1|NA
TGCGCCAGCAGCTTGGACGGGAGCAATGAGCAGTTCTTC
CASSLDGSNEQFF
>TRBD1|TRBJ1-1|TRBV7-8|NA
TGTGCCAGCAGCTTCTCAGGGGGTAGTGAAGCTTTCTTT
CASSFSGGSEAFF
>TRBD1|TRBJ1-1|TRBV5-6|NA
TGTGCCAGCAGCCGGACAGGGAGTGCTTTCTTT
CASSRTGSAFF
>NA|TRBJ2-3|TRBV19|NA
TGTGCCAGTAGTATGGGCAGAGGGACAGATACGCAGTATTTT
CASSMGRGTDTQYF
>TRBD1|TRBJ1-5|TRBV27|NA
TGTGCCAGCAGTCCCGGACAGGGGACGGGGCAGCCCCAGCATTTT
CASSPGQGTGQPQHF
>NA|TRBJ2-7|TRBV28|once
TGTGCCAGCACCCCTCAAGGGGTGAGCTCCTACGAGCAGTACTTC
CASTPQGVSSYEQYF
>NA|TRBJ2-7|TRBV6-6|NA
TGTGCCAGCAGTCCCAATTTTGAGGGCGAGCAGTACTTC
CASSPNFEGEQYF
>NA|TRBJ2-5|TRBV30|NA
TGTGCCTGGAGTGAGAGCTTCTTCGCGGAGACCCAGTACTTC
CAWSESFFAETQYF
>TRBD1|TRBJ1-1|TRBV6-1|NA
TGTGCCACCTACAGGGGCATGAACACTGAAGCTTTCTTT
CATYRGMNTEAFF
>TRBD1|TRBJ2-2|TRBV12-5|NA
TGTGCTAGTGGTCCCGGGGACAGGAGGACCGGGGAGCTGTTTTTT
CASGPGDRRTGELFF
>NA|TRBJ2-5|TRBV20-1|NA
TGCAGCGGTCGGGAACAAGAGACCCAGTACTTC
CSGREQETQYF
>NA|TRBJ2-3|TRBV6-1|NA
TGTGCCAGCAGTGATTGGCTAGGGGGAGTAGATACGCAGTATTTT
CASSDWLGGVDTQYF
>TRBD1|TRBJ1-2|TRBV7-9|NA
TGTGCCAGCAGCCTGACAGGGATCTATGGCTACACCTTC
CASSLTGIYGYTF
>NA|TRBJ1-1|TRBV6-1|NA
TGTGCCAGCAGTGAAAAAAGAAGGAACACTGAAGCTTTCTTT
CASSEKRRNTEAFF
>NA|TRBJ2-1|TRBV9|NA
TGTGCCAGCAGTCCCGGGCCCGTTTATGAGCAGTTCTTC
CASSPGPVYEQFF
>TRBD2|TRBJ2-1|TRBV7-3|NA
TGTGCCAGCAGCTTAGAAACGGGAGGCTATGAGCAGTTCTTC
CASSLETGGYEQFF
>NA|TRBJ2-7|TRBV19|NA
TGTGCCAGTACCCCAGCCGACGGGAGCTCCTACGAGCAGTACTTC
CASTPADGSSYEQYF
>TRBD2|TRBJ2-3|TRBV2|NA
TGTGCCGTCGGTAGCGGGAGCCACGTAAGCACAGATACGCAGTATTTT
CAVGSGSHVSTDTQYF
>TRBD1|TRBJ1-2|TRBV2|NA
TGTGCCAGCAGATACAGGGGGGGCAACTATGGCTACACCTTC
CASRYRGGNYGYTF
>NA|TRBJ2-7|TRBV6-1|NA
TGTGCCAGCCAGGAGGGGCACAGGAGCTCCTACGAGCAGTACTTC
CASQEGHRSSYEQYF
>NA|TRBJ1-3|TRBV10-1|NA
TGCGCCAGCAGTGACGGCATAGTTGGAAACACCATATATTTT
CASSDGIVGNTIYF
>NA|TRBJ2-1|TRBV15|NA
TGTGCCACCAGCCCAGGACAGTACAATGAGCAGTTCTTC
CATSPGQYNEQFF
>TRBD2|TRBJ2-5|TRBV28|once
TGTGCCAGCAGTTTGACGGGGGGAGACCAAGAGACCCAGTACTTC
CASSLTGGDQETQYF
>NA|TRBJ1-5|TRBV12-5|few
TGTGCTAGTGCCCAGGGCAGCTCTAGAGGAACCCAGCCCCAGCATTTT
CASAQGSSRGTQPQHF
>TRBD2|TRBJ2-3|TRBV7-2|NA
TGTGCCAGCAGCACGCCTGTGAGCGGGGGGCAGTATTTT
CASSTPVSGGQYF
>TRBD1|TRBJ1-5|TRBV27|NA
TGTGCCAGCAGTCGGGACAGGGGTTCGCCCCAGCATTTT
CASSRDRGSPQHF
>NA|TRBJ2-1|TRBV9|NA
TGTGCCAGCAGCCGGGACTCCACCTACAATGAGCAGTTCTTC
CASSRDSTYNEQFF
>TRBD1|TRBJ2-7|TRBV7-9|once
TGTGCCAGCAGCCCTGTAAATAGACAGGGGGCCTACGAGCAGTACTTC
CASSPVNRQGAYEQYF
>TRBD1|TRBJ1-5|TRBV19|NA
TGTGCCTCCACCTCAGGGGGCTCGGTTGGCAATCAGCCCCAGCATTTT
CASTSGGSVGNQPQHF
>TRBD1|TRBJ2-3|TRBV11-1|NA
TGTGCCAGCAGCTTCCGGGACAGTAGGCCAGATACGCAGTATTTT
CASSFRDSRPDTQYF
>NA|TRBJ1-5|TRBV5-1|NA
TGCGCCAGCAGCTTGGGGCAGGCAGGTCAGCCCCAGCATTTT
CASSLGQAGQPQHF
>TRBD1|TRBJ1-1|TRBV5-4|once
TGTGCCAGCAGCACGGGAGACAGGGTAGGGACTGAAGCTTTCTTT
CASSTGDRVGTEAFF
>TRBD1|TRBJ1-3|TRBV18|NA
TGTGCCAGCTCACCCTACGACAGGGGCCCTGGAAACACCATATATTTT
CASSPYDRGPGNTIYF
>TRBD1|TRBJ1-3|TRBV15|NA
TGTGCCACCAGCAGAACAGGGGGGGAAGGAAACACCATATATTTT
CATSRTGGEGNTIYF
>NA|TRBJ2-5|TRBV6-1|few
TGTGCCAGCAGTGAAGTCGGGACCCTCTCAGGGGAGACCCAGTACTTC
CASSEVGTLSGETQYF
>NA|TRBJ2-3|TRBV18|NA
TGTGCCAGCTCACGAAACACAGGGCCACCATTGACAGATACGCAGTATTTT
CASSRNTGPPLTDTQYF
>NA|TRBJ1-3|TRBV4-1|NA
TGCGCCAGCAGCCCCCTTCGGGCCTCTGGAAACACCATATATTTT
CASSPLRASGNTIYF
>NA|TRBJ1-2|TRBV25-1|NA
TGTGCCTCCCACGGAGGGGTTATTAACTATGGCTACACCTTC
CASHGGVINYGYTF
>NA|TRBJ1-5|TRBV18|NA
TGTGCCAGCTCACCAGGGTTGGATCAGCCCCAGCATTTT
CASSPGLDQPQHF
>NA|TRBJ2-1|TRBV11-2|NA
TGTGCCAGCAGCTTCCGAAGAGGGGGGGCCCTCTACAATGAGCAGTTCTTC
CASSFRRGGALYNEQFF
>NA|TRBJ2-7|TRBV28|NA
TGTGCCAGCAGCCCACAACTGGGGGGCTCCTACGAGCAGTACTTC
CASSPQLGGSYEQYF
>NA|TRBJ1-2|TRBV6-5|NA
TGTGCCAGCAACAATGCGATTCTCTATGGCTACACCTTC
CASNNAILYGYTF
>NA|TRBJ1-2|TRBV6-1|NA
TGTGCCAGCAGTGAATTGGACAGCCCCCGGCTCTATGGCTACACCTTC
CASSELDSPRLYGYTF
>NA|TRBJ2-7|TRBV10-2|NA
TGCGCCAGCAGTGTTACAAACAACGAGCAGTACTTC
CASSVTNNEQYF
>NA|TRBJ1-2|TRBV30|NA
TGTGCCTGGAGTAGAGAAAGTTATGGCTACACCTTC
CAWSRESYGYTF
>TRBD2|TRBJ2-7|TRBV5-1|once
TGCGCCAGCAGCTTGAGCGGGAGTCGGTACGAGCAGTACTTC
CASSLSGSRYEQYF
>NA|TRBJ1-4|TRBV6-5|NA
TGTGCCAGCAGTCGCGATGACGGGGGTAATGAAAAACTGTTTTTT
CASSRDDGGNEKLFF
>TRBD2|TRBJ2-7|TRBV7-3|NA
TGTGCCAGCAGCCTTACCGGGACTAGCGGTTCCTACGAGCAGTACTTC
CASSLTGTSGSYEQYF
>NA|TRBJ2-1|TRBV20-1|NA
TGCAGTGCTATGAGGGGCAATGAGCAGTTCTTC
CSAMRGNEQFF
>NA|TRBJ2-1|TRBV5-1|once
TGCGCCAGCAGCTCCCCAACCGCGGGCTACAATGAGCAGTTCTTC
CASSSPTAGYNEQFF
>NA|TRBJ1-1|TRBV14|NA
TGTGCCAGCAGCCAAGGCCTGTTACTTATGAACACTGAAGCTTTCTTT
CASSQGLLLMNTEAFF
>TRBD1|TRBJ2-7|TRBV2|NA
TGTGCCAGCAGGCAGGGGGAGATCTACGAGCAGTACTTC
CASRQGEIYEQYF
>TRBD2|TRBJ2-1|TRBV7-9|NA
TGTGCCAGCACCAAGCGGGAGCTCAACAATGAGCAGTTCTTC
CASTKRELNNEQFF
>TRBD1|TRBJ1-4|TRBV25-1|NA
TGTGCCAGCAGTGAAATGGGACAGGGAGGTGATGAAAAACTGTTTTTT
CASSEMGQGGDEKLFF